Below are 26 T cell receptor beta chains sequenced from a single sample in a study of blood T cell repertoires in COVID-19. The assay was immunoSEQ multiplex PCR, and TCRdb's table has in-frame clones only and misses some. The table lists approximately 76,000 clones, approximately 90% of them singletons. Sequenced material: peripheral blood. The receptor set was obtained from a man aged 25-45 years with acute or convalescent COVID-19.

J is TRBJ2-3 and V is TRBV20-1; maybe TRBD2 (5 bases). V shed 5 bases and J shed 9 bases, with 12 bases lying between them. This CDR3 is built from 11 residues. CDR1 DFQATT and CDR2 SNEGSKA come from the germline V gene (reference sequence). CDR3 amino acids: CSADSSLTQYF. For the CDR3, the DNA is TGCAGTGCTGACTCTAGCCTGACGCAGTATTTT.

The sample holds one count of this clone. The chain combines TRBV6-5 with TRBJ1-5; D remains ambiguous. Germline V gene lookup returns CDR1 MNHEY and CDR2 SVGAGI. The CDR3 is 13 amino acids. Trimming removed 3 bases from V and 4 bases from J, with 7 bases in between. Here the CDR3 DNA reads TGTGCCAGCAGTTATCAGGAAAATCAGCCCCAGCATTTT. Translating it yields CASSYQENQPQHF.

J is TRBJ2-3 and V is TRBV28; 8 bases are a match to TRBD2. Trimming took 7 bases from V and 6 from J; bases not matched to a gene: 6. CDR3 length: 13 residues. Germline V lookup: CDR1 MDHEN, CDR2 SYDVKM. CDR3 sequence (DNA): TGTGCCAGCATGCGGGGGGTGCACGATACGCAGTATTTT. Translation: CASMRGVHDTQYF.

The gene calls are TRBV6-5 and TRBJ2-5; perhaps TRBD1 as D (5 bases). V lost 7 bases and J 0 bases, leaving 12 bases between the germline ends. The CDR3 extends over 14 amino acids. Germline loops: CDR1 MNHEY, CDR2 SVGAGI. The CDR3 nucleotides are TGTGCCAGCACCACACCAGGGAACCAAGAGACCCAGTACTTC. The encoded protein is CASTTPGNQETQYF.

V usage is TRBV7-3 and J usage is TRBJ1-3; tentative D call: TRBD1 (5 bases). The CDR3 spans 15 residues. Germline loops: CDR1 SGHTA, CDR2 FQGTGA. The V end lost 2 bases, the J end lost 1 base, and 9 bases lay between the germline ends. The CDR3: CASSLDRRSGNTIYF. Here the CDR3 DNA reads TGTGCCAGCAGCTTAGACAGACGGTCTGGAAACACCATATATTTT.

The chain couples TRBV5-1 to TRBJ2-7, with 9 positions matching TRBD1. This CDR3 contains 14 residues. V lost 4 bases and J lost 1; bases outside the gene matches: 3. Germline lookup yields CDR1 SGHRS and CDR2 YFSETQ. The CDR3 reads CASSKQGASYEQYF. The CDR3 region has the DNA TGCGCCAGCAGCAAACAGGGGGCGTCCTACGAGCAGTACTTC.

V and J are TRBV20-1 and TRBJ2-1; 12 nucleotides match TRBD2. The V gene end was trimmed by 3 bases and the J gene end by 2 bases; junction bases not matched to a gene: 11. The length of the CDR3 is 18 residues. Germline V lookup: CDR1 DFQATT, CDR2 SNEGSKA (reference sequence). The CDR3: CSASGRASGRGPYNEQFF. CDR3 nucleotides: TGCAGTGCTAGTGGTCGGGCTAGCGGGAGGGGGCCCTACAATGAGCAGTTCTTC.

The CDR3 coding sequence is TGTGCCAGTAGACCCTTGACAGGGCAAGTCTATGGCTACACCTTC. Its translation is CASRPLTGQVYGYTF. This sequence joins TRBV19 and TRBJ1-2; 7 nucleotides agree with TRBD1. Germline V gene data show CDR1 as LNHDA and CDR2 as SQIVND (reference sequence). The J segment lost 4 bases and the V segment lost 6 bases, leaving 11 bases of the junction unmatched. The CDR3 contains 15 residues.

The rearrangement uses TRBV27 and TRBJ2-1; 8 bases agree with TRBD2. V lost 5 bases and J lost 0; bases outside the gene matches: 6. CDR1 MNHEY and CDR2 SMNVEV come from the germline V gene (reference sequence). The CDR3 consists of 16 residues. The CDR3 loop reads CASSPLAGPSYNEQFF. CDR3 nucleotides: TGTGCCAGCAGTCCCCTAGCGGGCCCCTCCTACAATGAGCAGTTCTTC.

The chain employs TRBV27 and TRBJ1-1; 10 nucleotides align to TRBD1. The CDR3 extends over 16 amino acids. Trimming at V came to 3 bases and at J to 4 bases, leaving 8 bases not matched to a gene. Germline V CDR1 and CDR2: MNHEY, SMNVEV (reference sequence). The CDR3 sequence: CASSLLGTGAPTEAFF. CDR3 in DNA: TGTGCCAGCAGTTTGCTCGGGACAGGGGCCCCCACTGAAGCTTTCTTT.

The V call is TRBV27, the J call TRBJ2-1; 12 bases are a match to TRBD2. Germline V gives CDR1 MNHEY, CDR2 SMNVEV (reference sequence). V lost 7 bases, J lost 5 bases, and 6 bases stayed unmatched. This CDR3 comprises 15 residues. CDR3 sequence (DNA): TGTGCCAGCATGTTTGGACTAGCGGGACACAATGAGCAGTTCTTC. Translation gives CASMFGLAGHNEQFF.

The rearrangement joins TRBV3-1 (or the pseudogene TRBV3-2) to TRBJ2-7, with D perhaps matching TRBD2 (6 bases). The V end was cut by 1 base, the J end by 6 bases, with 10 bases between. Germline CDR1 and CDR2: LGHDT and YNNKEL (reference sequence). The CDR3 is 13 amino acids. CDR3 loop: CASSQGTGVEQYF. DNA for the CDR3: TGTGCCAGCAGCCAAGGGACGGGAGTCGAGCAGTACTTC.

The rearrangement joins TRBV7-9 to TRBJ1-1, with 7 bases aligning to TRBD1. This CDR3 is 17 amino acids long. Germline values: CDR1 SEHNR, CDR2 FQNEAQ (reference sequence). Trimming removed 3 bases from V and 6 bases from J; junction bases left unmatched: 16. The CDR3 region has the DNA TGTGCCAGCAGCTTTAGGGACAGCCGGACGCAGGGACCTGAAGCTTTCTTT. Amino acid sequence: CASSFRDSRTQGPEAFF. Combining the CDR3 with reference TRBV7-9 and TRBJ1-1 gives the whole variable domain DTGVSQNPRHKITKRGQNVTFRCDPISEHNRLYWYRQTLGQGPEFLTYFQNEAQLEKSRLLSDRFSAERPKGSFSTLEIQRTEQGDSAMYLCASSFRDSRTQGPEAFFGQGTRLTVV.

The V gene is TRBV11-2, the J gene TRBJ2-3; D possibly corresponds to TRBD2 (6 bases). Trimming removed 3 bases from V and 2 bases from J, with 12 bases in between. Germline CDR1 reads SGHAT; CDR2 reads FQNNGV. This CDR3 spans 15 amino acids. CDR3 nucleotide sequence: TGTGCCAGCAGCTTTTTAGCGGTGATCACAGATACGCAGTATTTT. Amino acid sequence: CASSFLAVITDTQYF.

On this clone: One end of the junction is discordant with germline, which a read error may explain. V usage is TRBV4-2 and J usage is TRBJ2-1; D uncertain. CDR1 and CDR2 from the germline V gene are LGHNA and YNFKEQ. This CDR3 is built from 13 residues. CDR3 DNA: TGTGCCAGCAGCACATCCTCCAACAATGAGCAGTTCTTC. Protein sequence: CASSTSSNNEQFF.

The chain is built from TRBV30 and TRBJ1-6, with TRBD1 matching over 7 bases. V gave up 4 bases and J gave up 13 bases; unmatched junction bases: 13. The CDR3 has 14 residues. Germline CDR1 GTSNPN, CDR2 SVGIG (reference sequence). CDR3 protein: CAWMSGTAVKPLHF. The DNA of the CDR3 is TGTGCCTGGATGTCTGGGACAGCGGTAAAGCCCCTCCACTTT.

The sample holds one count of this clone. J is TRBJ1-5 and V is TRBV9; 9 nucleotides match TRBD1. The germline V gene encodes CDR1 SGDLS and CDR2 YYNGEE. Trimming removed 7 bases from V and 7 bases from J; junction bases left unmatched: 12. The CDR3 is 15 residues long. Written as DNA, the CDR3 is TGTGCCAGCGAATGGACAGGGGCCGAATTACAGCCCCAGCATTTT. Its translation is CASEWTGAELQPQHF. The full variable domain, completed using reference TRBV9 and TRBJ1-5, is DSGVTQTPKHLITATGQRVTLRCSPRSGDLSVYWYQQSLDQGLQFLIQYYNGEERAKGNILERFSAQQFPDLHSELNLSSLELGDSALYFCASEWTGAELQPQHFGDGTRLSIL.

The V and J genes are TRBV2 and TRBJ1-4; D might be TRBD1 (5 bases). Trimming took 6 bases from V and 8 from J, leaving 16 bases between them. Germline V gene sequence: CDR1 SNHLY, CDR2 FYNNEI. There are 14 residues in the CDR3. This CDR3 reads CASSHGGRREKLFF. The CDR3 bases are TGTGCCAGCAGCCACGGGGGAAGACGCGAAAAACTGTTTTTT. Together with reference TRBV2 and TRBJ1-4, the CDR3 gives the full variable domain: EPEVTQTPSHQVTQMGQEVILRCVPISNHLYFYWYRQILGQKVEFLVSFYNNEISEKSEIFDDQFSVERPDGSNFTLKIRSTKLEDSAMYFCASSHGGRREKLFFGSGTQLSVL.

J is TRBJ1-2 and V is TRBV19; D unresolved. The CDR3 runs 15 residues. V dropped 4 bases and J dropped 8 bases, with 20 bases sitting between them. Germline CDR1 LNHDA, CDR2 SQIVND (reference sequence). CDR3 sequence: CASSNAPGGIEGYTF. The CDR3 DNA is TGTGCCAGTAGTAATGCCCCAGGAGGAATCGAAGGCTACACCTTC.

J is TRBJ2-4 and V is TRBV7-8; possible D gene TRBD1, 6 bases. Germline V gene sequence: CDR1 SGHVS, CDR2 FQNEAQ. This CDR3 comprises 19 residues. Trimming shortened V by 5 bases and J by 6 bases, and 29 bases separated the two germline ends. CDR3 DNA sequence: TGTGCCAGCAGCACGTACCCTAACTCAGGGAATGGGGGCGGAAACATTCAGTACTTC. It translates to CASSTYPNSGNGGGNIQYF.

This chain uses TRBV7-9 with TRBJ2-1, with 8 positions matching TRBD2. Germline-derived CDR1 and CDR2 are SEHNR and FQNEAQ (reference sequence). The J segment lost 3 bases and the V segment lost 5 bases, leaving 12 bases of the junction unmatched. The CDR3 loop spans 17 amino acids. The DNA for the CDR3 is TGTGCCAGCAGCGATCTTACCGGGACTAGTGTCTACAATGAGCAGTTCTTC. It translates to CASSDLTGTSVYNEQFF.

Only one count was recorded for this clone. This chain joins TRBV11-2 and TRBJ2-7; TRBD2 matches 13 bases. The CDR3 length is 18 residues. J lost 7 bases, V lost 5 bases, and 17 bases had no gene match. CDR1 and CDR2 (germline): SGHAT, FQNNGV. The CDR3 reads CASSTNKRRTSGRLEQYF. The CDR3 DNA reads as TGTGCCAGCAGCACCAACAAGAGACGGACTAGCGGGAGACTAGAGCAGTACTTC.

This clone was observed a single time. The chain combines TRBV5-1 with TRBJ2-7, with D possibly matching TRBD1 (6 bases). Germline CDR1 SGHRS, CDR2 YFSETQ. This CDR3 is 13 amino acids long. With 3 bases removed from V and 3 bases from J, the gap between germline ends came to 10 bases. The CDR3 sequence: CASSYRTDYEQYF. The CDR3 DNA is TGCGCCAGCAGCTACCGGACAGACTACGAGCAGTACTTC.

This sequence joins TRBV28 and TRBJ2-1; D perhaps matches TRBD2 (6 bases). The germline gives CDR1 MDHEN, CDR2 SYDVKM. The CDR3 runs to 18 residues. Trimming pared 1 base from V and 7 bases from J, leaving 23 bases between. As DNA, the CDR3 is TGTGCCAGCAGTTTATTTGGATCGTGGGAGGAGCGTGAGAATGAGCAGTTCTTC. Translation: CASSLFGSWEERENEQFF.

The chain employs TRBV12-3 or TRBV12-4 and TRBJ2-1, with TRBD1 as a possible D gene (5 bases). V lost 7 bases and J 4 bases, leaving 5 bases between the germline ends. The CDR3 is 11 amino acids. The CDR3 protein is CASKGYNEQFF. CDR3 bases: TGTGCCAGCAAGGGGTACAATGAGCAGTTCTTC.

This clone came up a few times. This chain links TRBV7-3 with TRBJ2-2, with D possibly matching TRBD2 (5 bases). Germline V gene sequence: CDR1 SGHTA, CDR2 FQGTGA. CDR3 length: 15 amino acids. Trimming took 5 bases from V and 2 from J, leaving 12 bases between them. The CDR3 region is CASSLDGLNTGELFF. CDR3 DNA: TGTGCCAGCAGCCTCGATGGACTTAACACCGGGGAGCTGTTTTTT.